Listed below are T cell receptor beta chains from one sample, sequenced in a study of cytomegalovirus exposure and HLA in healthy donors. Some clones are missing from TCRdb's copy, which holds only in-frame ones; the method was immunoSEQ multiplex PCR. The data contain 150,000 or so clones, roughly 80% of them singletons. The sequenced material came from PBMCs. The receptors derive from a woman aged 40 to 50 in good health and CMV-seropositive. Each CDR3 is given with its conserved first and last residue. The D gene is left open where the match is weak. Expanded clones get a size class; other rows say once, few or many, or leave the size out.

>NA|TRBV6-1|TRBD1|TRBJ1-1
CASSELDRAGTEAFF
TGTGCCAGCAGTGAATTGGACAGGGCGGGCACTGAAGCTTTCTTT
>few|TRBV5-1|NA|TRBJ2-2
CASSLGQGTGELFF
TGCGCCAGCAGCTTGGGGCAGGGCACCGGGGAGCTGTTTTTT
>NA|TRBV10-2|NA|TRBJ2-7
CASSEQAGYEQYF
TGCGCCAGCAGTGAGCAGGCCGGCTACGAGCAGTACTTC
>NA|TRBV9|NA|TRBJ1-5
CASSVGSAGGQPQHF
TGTGCCAGCAGCGTAGGGTCGGCCGGAGGTCAGCCCCAGCATTTT
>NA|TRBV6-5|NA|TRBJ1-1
CASSYRERYEAFF
TGTGCCAGCAGTTACCGAGAGAGGTACGAAGCTTTCTTT
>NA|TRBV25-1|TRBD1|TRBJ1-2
CASSGTGGYRSGYTF
TGTGCCAGCTCCGGGACAGGGGGCTACCGGAGTGGCTACACCTTC
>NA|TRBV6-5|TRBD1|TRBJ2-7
CASSYVGQGRLEQYF
TGTGCCAGCAGTTACGTGGGACAGGGACGGTTGGAGCAGTACTTC
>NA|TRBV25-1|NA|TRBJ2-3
CASSEEGDDTQYF
TGTGCCAGCAGTGAAGAGGGGGACGATACGCAGTATTTT
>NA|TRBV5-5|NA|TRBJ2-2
CASSFSGVNTGELFF
TGTGCCAGCAGCTTTTCCGGGGTGAACACCGGGGAGCTGTTTTTT
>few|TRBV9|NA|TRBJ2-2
CASSFLLGTWGNTGELFF
TGTGCCAGCAGCTTCTTACTCGGGACATGGGGGAACACCGGGGAGCTGTTTTTT
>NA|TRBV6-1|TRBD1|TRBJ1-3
CASSEAGTGSRNTIYF
TGTGCCAGCAGTGAAGCGGGGACAGGCTCTAGAAACACCATATATTTT
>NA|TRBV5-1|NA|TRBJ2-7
CASSSNMGDEQYF
TGCGCCAGCAGCTCAAACATGGGCGACGAGCAGTACTTC
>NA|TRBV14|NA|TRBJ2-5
CASSLGRPSGHNHDNEETQYF
TGTGCCAGCAGCCTTGGCCGCCCCTCGGGACACAACCACGATAATGAAGAGACCCAGTACTTC
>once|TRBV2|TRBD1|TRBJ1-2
CASSDTGGFYGYTF
TGTGCCAGCAGCGATACAGGGGGCTTCTATGGCTACACCTTC